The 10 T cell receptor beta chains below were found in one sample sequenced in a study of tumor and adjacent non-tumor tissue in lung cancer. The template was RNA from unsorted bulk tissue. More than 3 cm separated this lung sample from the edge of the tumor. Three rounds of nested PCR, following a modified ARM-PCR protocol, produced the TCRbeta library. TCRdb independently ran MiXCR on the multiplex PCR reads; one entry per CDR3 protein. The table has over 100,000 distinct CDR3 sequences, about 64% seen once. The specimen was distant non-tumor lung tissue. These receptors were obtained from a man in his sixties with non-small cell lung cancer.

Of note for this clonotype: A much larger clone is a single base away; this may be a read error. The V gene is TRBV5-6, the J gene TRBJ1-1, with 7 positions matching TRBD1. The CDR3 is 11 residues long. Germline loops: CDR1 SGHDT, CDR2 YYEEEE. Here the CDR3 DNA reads TGTGCCAGCAGCCGACAGGGTGAAGTTTTCTTT. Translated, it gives CASSRQGEVFF.

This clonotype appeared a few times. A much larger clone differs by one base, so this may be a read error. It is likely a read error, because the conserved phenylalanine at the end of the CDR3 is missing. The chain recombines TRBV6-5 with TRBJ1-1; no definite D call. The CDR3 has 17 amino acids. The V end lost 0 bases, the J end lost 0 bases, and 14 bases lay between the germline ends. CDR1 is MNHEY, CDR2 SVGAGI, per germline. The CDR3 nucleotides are TGTGCCAGCAGTTACTCGTATCCGGGAGTCATGAACACTGAAGCTTTCTCT. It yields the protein CASSYSYPGVMNTEAFS.

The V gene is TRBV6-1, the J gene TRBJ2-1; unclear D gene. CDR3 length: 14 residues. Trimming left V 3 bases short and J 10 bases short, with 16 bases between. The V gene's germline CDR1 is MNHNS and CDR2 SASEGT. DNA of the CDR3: TGTGCCAGCAGTGATCTTGGAAGGGCAGCGGAGCAGTTCTTC. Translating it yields CASSDLGRAAEQFF.

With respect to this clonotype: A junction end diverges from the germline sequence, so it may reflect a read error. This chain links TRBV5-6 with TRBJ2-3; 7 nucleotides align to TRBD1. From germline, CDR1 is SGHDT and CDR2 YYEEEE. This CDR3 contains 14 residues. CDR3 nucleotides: TGTACCAGCTGCGCACCAGGGGGAACAGATACGCAGTATTTT. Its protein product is CTSCAPGGTDTQYF.

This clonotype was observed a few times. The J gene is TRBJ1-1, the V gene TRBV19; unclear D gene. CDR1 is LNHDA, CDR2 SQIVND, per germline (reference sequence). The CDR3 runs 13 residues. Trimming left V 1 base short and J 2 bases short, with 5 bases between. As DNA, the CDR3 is TGTGCCAGTAGTATAGTGAGTAACACTGAAGCTTTCTTT. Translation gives CASSIVSNTEAFF.

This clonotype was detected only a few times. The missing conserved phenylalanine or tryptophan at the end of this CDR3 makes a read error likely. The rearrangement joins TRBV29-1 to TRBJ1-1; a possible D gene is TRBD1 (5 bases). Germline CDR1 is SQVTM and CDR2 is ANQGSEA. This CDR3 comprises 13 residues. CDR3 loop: CSVGGGMNTEAFL. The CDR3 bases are TGCAGTGTTGGTGGGGGAATGAACACTGAAGCTTTCCTT.

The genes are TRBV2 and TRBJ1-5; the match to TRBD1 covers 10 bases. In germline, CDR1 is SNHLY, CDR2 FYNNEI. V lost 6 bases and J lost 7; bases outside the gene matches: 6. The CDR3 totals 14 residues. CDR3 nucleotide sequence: TGTGCCAGCAGGAGGACAGGGGGGGAACAGCCCCAGCATTTT. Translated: CASRRTGGEQPQHF.

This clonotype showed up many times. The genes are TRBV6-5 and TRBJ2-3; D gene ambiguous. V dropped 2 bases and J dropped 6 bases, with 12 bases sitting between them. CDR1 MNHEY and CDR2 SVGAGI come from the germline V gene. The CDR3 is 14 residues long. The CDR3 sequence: CASSYRGRQDTQYF. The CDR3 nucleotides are TGTGCCAGCAGTTACCGTGGGCGGCAGGATACGCAGTATTTT.

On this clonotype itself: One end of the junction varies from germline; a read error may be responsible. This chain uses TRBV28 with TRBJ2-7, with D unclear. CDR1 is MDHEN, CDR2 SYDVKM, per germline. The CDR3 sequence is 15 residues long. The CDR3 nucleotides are TGTGCCGGCAGTTTATCAGGAGTCACCGCCTACGAGCAGTACTTC. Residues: CAGSLSGVTAYEQYF.

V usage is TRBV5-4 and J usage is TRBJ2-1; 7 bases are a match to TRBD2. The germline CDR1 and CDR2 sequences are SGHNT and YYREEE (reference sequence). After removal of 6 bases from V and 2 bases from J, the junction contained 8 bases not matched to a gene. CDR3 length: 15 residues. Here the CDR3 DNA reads TGTGCCAGCACGGTGTTGGGGGGGACCTACAATGAGCAGTTCTTC. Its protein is CASTVLGGTYNEQFF.